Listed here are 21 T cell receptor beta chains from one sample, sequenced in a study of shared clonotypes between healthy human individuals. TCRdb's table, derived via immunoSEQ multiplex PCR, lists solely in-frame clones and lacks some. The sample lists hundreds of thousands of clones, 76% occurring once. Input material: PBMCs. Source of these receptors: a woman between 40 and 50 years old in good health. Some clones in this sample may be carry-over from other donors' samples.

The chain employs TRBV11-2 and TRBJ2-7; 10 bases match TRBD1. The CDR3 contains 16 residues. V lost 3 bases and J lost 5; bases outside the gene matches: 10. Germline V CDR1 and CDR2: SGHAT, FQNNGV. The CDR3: CASSFGRDRGGNEQYF. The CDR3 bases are TGTGCCAGCAGCTTTGGTCGGGACAGGGGTGGCAACGAGCAGTACTTC.

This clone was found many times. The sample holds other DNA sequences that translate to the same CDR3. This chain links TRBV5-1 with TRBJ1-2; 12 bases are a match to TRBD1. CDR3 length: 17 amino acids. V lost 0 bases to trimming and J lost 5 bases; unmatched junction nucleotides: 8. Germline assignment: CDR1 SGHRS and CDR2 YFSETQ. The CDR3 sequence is CASSLEGTGGTSYGYTF. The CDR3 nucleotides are TGCGCCAGCAGCTTGGAGGGGACAGGGGGCACATCATATGGCTACACCTTC. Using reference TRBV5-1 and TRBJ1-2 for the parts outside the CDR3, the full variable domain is KAGVTQTPRYLIKTRGQQVTLSCSPISGHRSVSWYQQTPGQGLQFLFEYFSETQRNKGNFPGRFSGRQFSNSRSEMNVSTLELGDSALYLCASSLEGTGGTSYGYTFGSGTRLTVV.

CDR3 sequence: CASSLNGDTEAFF. The CDR3 region has the DNA TGTGCCAGCAGCTTAAACGGAGACACTGAAGCTTTCTTT. The genes are TRBV7-3 and TRBJ1-1; D unresolved. The V and J ends lost 1 base and 3 bases respectively, with 6 bases between them. Germline V CDR1 and CDR2: SGHTA, FQGTGA. This CDR3 comprises 13 residues.

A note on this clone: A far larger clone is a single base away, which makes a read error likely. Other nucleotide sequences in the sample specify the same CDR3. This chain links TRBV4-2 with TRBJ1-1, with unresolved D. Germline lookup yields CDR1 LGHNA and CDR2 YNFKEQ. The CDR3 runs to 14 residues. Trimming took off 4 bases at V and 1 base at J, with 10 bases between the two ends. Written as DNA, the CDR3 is TGTGCCAGCAGCCCCCCACTAGGGAACACTGAAGCTTTCTTT. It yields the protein CASSPPLGNTEAFF.

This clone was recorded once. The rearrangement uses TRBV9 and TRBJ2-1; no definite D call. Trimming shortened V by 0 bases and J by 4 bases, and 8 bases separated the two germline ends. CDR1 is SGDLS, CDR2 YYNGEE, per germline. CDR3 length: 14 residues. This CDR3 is CASSVGSVYNEQFF. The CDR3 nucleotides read TGTGCCAGCAGCGTAGGGAGCGTGTACAATGAGCAGTTCTTC.

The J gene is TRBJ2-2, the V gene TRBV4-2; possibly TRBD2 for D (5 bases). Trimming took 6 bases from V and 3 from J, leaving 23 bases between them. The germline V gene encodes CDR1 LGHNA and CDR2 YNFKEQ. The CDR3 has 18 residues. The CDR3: CASSDTTLGDVDTGELFF. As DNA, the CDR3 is TGTGCCAGCAGTGATACTACACTAGGAGACGTCGACACCGGGGAGCTGTTTTTT.

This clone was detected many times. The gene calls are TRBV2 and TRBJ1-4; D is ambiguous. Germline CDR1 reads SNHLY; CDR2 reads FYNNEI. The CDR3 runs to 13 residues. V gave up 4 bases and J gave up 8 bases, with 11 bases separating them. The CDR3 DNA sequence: TGTGCCAGCAGTGGGTTGGATAGGGAAAAACTGTTTTTT. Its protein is CASSGLDREKLFF. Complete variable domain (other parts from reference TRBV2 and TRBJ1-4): EPEVTQTPSHQVTQMGQEVILRCVPISNHLYFYWYRQILGQKVEFLVSFYNNEISEKSEIFDDQFSVERPDGSNFTLKIRSTKLEDSAMYFCASSGLDREKLFFGSGTQLSVL.

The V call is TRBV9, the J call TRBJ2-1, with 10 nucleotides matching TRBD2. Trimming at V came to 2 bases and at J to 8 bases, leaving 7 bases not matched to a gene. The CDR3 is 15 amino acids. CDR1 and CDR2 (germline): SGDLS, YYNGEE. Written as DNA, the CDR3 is TGTGCCAGCAGCGTCGGGGCTAGCGGGAGCGATGAGCAGTTCTTC. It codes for CASSVGASGSDEQFF.

The CDR3 loop is CASSQLLFMNTGELFF. The DNA for the CDR3 is TGTGCCAGCAGCCAACTCCTCTTTATGAACACCGGGGAGCTGTTTTTT. J is TRBJ2-2 and V is TRBV28; the D is unclear. The germline V and J ends were trimmed by 6 bases and 1 base, with 15 bases remaining between them. This CDR3 contains 16 residues. Per the germline V gene, CDR1 is MDHEN and CDR2 is SYDVKM.

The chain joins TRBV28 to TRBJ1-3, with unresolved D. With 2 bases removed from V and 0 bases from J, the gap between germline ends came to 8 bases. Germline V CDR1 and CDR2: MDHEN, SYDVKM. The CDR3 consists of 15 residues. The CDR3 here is CASSLPAVSGNTIYF. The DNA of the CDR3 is TGTGCCAGCAGTTTACCGGCAGTCTCTGGAAACACCATATATTTT.

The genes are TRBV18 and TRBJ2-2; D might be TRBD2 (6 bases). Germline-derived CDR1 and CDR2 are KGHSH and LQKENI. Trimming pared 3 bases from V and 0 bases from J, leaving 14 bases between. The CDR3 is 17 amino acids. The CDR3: CASSPIGSGTNTGELFF. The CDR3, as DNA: TGTGCCAGCTCACCGATCGGTAGCGGAACGAACACCGGGGAGCTGTTTTTT. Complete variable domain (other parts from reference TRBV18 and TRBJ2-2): NAGVMQNPRHLVRRRGQEARLRCSPMKGHSHVYWYRQLPEEGLKFMVYLQKENIIDESGMPKERFSAEFPKEGPSILRIQQVVRGDSAAYFCASSPIGSGTNTGELFFGEGSRLTVL.

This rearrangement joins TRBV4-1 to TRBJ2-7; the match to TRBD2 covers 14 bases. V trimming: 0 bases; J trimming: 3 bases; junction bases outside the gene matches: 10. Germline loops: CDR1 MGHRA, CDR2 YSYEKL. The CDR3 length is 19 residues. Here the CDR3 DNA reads TGCGCCAGCAGCCAAGATTTGCGACTAGCGGGAGGGAGTTTCTACGAGCAGTACTTC. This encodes CASSQDLRLAGGSFYEQYF.

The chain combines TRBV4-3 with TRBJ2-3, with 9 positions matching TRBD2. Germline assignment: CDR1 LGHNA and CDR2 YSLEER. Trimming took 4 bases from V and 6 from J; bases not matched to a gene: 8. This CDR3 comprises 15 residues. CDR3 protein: CASSLLWAGGDTQYF. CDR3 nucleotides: TGCGCCAGCAGCCTTCTCTGGGCGGGAGGGGATACGCAGTATTTT.

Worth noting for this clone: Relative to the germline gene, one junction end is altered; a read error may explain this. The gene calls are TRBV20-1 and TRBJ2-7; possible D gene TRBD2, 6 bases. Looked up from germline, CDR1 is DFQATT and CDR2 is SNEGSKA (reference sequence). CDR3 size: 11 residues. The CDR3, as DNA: TGCAGTGCCCTGAGTCTGGCGGGGCCGGAATTC. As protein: CSALSLAGPEF.

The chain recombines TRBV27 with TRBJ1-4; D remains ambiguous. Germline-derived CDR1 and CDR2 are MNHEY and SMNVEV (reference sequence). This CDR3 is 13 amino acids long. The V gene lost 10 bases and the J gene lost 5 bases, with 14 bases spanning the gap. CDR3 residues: CATAGRENEKLFF. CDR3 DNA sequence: TGTGCCACAGCTGGGCGGGAGAATGAAAAACTGTTTTTT.

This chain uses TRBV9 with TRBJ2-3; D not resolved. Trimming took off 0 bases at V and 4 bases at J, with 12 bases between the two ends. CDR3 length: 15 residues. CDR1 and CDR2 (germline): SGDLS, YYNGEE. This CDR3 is CASSVGGYGADTQYF. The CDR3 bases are TGTGCCAGCAGCGTAGGTGGCTACGGTGCAGATACGCAGTATTTT.

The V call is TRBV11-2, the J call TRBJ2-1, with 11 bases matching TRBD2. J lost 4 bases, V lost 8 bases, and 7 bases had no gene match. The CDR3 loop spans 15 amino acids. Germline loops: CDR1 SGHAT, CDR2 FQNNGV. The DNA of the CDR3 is TGTGCCAGCGGACTGACTAGCGGGACTTACAATGAGCAGTTCTTC. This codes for CASGLTSGTYNEQFF. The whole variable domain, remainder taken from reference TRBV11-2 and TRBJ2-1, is EAGVAQSPRYKIIEKRQSVAFWCNPISGHATLYWYQQILGQGPKLLIQFQNNGVVDDSQLPKDRFSAERLKGVDSTLKIQPAKLEDSAVYLCASGLTSGTYNEQFFGPGTRLTVL.

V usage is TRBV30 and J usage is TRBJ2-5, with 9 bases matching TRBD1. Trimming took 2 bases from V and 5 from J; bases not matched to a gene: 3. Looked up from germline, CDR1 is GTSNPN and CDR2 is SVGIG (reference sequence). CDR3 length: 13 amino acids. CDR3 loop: CAWSTGGEETQYF. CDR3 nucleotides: TGTGCCTGGAGTACAGGGGGCGAGGAGACCCAGTACTTC.

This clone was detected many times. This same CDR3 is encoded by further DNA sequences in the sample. The CDR3 is CASSLGAGETYEQYF. CDR3 DNA: TGCGCCAGCAGCTTGGGCGCAGGGGAAACCTACGAGCAGTACTTC. This chain uses TRBV5-1 with TRBJ2-7, with D possibly being TRBD1 (6 bases). CDR1 and CDR2 from the germline V gene are SGHRS and YFSETQ. Trimming removed 0 bases at V and 2 bases at J, with 12 bases between. The CDR3 is 15 residues long.

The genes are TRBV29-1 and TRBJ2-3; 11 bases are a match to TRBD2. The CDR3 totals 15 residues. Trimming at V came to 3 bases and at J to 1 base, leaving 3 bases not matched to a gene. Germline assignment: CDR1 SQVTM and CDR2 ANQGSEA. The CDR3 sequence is CSVDGTSGGTDTQYF. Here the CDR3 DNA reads TGCAGCGTTGATGGGACTAGCGGAGGCACAGATACGCAGTATTTT.

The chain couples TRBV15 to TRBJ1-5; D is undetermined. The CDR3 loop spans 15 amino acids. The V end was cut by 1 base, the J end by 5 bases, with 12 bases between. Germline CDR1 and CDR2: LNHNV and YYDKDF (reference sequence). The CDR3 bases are TGTGCCACCAGCAGAGGAGGGCCAAGTGATCAGCCCCAGCATTTT. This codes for CATSRGGPSDQPQHF.